These T cell receptor beta chains were read from a single sample in a study of post-analysis software for immune sequencing data. TCRdb passed the PCR reads through MiXCR, listing each CDR3 protein once. The repertoire has more than 500,000 distinct CDR3 sequences, around a third of them found once; the top ten carry about 6%. The sequenced material came from blood. All receptors come from a girl younger than 18 with multiple sclerosis. Both conserved end residues are part of each CDR3. The order of the fields is D gene, V gene, clone size, J gene, CDR3 protein, CDR3 DNA. A D gene is named only where the DNA matches it firmly. The size field is filled for only some rows; it gives once, few, many or a size class.

.,TRBV6-2/TRBV6-3,.,TRBJ2-5,CASSSTRPGETQYF,TGTGCCAGCAGTTCCACTCGACCCGGGGAGACCCAGTACTTC
.,TRBV6-6,few,TRBJ2-7,CASSPRVGSYEQYF,TGTGCCAGCAGTCCACGAGTGGGGAGCTACGAGCAGTACTTC
.,TRBV5-1,.,TRBJ2-3,CASSLGSTPDTQYF,TGCGCCAGCAGCTTGGGGTCCACCCCCGATACGCAGTATTTT
.,TRBV29-1,.,TRBJ2-7,CSVVDRDWLDEQYF,TGCAGCGTTGTAGACAGGGACTGGTTGGACGAGCAGTACTTC
.,TRBV6-1,.,TRBJ1-1,CANSEPSNTEAFF,TGTGCCAACAGTGAACCCAGCAACACTGAAGCTTTCTTT
TRBD1,TRBV29-1,.,TRBJ2-1,CSVEPRDRYNEQFF,TGCAGCGTTGAACCTCGGGACAGGTACAATGAGCAGTTCTTC
.,TRBV10-3,many,TRBJ2-5,CAIRTRDDETQYF,TGTGCCATCAGGACCCGGGACGATGAGACCCAGTACTTC
.,TRBV5-1,.,TRBJ1-1,CASSSSTQWDAEAFF,TGCGCCAGCAGCTCCTCTACACAGTGGGACGCTGAAGCTTTCTTT
.,TRBV5-1,.,TRBJ1-1,CASSLNQGGTEAFF,TGCGCCAGCAGCTTGAACCAGGGAGGAACTGAAGCTTTCTTT
.,TRBV5-4,.,TRBJ2-1,CASSGGLSGSSYNEQFF,TGTGCCAGCAGCGGCGGGCTTTCGGGCAGCTCCTACAATGAGCAGTTCTTC
.,TRBV5-1,few,TRBJ2-5,CASSLDLAQETQYF,TGCGCCAGCAGCTTGGATCTAGCCCAAGAGACCCAGTACTTC
.,TRBV4-1,few,TRBJ2-7,CASSQDRAGEQYF,TGCGCCAGCAGCCAAGACAGGGCGGGCGAGCAGTACTTC
.,TRBV29-1,.,TRBJ2-7,CSAVVTYEQYF,TGCAGCGCAGTCGTTACCTACGAGCAGTACTTC
.,TRBV20-1,.,TRBJ1-6,CSASPPRNSPLHF,TGCAGTGCTAGCCCCCCGCGGAATTCACCCCTCCACTTT
.,TRBV9,many,TRBJ2-7,CASSPSGDGQPSSYEQYF,TGTGCCAGCAGCCCATCAGGGGACGGCCAACCGAGCTCCTACGAGCAGTACTTC
.,TRBV27,.,TRBJ2-4,CASSLQGLGNIQYF,TGTGCCAGCAGTTTGCAGGGGCTGGGGAACATTCAGTACTTC
.,TRBV5-4,.,TRBJ2-5,CASSFGGTPAETQYF,TGTGCCAGCAGCTTTGGAGGGACACCCGCAGAGACCCAGTACTTC
.,TRBV5-1,few,TRBJ2-3,CASSLGAGPLYF,TGCGCCAGCAGCTTGGGGGCAGGCCCGCTGTATTTT
TRBD2,TRBV20-1,.,TRBJ2-5,CSATGTSGLGETQYF,TGCAGTGCCACCGGGACTAGCGGTCTGGGAGAGACCCAGTACTTC
.,TRBV19,few,TRBJ2-5,CASSPEDRDSFQETQYF,TGTGCCAGTAGTCCCGAGGACCGGGACTCCTTCCAAGAGACCCAGTACTTC
.,TRBV5-1,few,TRBJ1-1,CASSLGTGREDTEAFF,TGCGCCAGCAGCTTGGGTACCGGCAGGGAGGACACTGAAGCTTTCTTT
.,TRBV6-1,.,TRBJ2-5,CASSVSRGQETQYF,TGTGCCAGCAGTGTGTCGCGGGGGCAGGAGACCCAGTACTTC
.,TRBV5-1,few,TRBJ2-5,CASSLTKETQYF,TGCGCCAGCAGCCTGACCAAAGAGACCCAGTACTTC
.,TRBV9,few,TRBJ2-1,CASSVEPRGPLYNEQFF,TGTGCCAGCAGCGTCGAGCCTCGTGGACCCCTCTACAATGAGCAGTTCTTC
.,TRBV10-3,.,TRBJ2-1,CAISGEDGPGAEQFF,TGTGCCATCAGTGGAGAGGACGGCCCGGGTGCTGAGCAGTTCTTC
.,TRBV7-2,.,TRBJ2-1,CASSRGTAYNEQFF,TGTGCCAGCAGCCGGGGGACAGCCTACAATGAGCAGTTCTTC
.,TRBV9,.,TRBJ1-4,CASSVEGLELFF,TGTGCCAGCAGCGTAGAGGGGCTGGAACTGTTTTTT
TRBD1,TRBV3-1,few,TRBJ1-2,CASSQAGTGSGYTF,TGTGCCAGCAGCCAAGCCGGGACAGGGAGTGGCTACACCTTC
TRBD1,TRBV20-1,.,TRBJ2-2,CSAPGQEAGELFF,TGCAGTGCTCCGGGACAGGAAGCCGGGGAGCTGTTTTTT
.,TRBV20-1,.,TRBJ1-1,CSAQNTEAFF,TGCAGTGCTCAGAACACTGAAGCTTTCTTT
.,TRBV3-1,few,TRBJ1-2,CASSPRDLSRGYTF,TGTGCCAGCAGCCCAAGGGACTTATCGCGTGGCTACACCTTC
.,TRBV29-1,.,TRBJ1-5,CSVVDGGGQPQHF,TGCAGCGTTGTCGACGGGGGGGGTCAGCCCCAGCATTTT
.,TRBV5-1,few,TRBJ2-3,CASSLGGASLSDTQYF,TGCGCCAGCAGCTTGGGGGGGGCGTCGCTTTCGGATACGCAGTATTTT
.,TRBV9,.,TRBJ1-2,CASSVDDSNYGYTF,TGTGCCAGCAGCGTAGACGACAGTAACTATGGCTACACCTTC
TRBD1,TRBV29-1,.,TRBJ1-5,CSVSGTGSNQPQHF,TGCAGCGTTTCCGGGACAGGGAGCAATCAGCCCCAGCATTTT
.,TRBV6-5,.,TRBJ2-1,CASSRDLIGEFF,TGTGCCAGCAGCCGGGACCTCATCGGAGAGTTCTTC
.,TRBV5-6,.,TRBJ2-3,CASSLLAVGLRDTQYF,TGTGCCAGCAGCTTGCTGGCGGTGGGGTTGAGGGATACGCAGTATTTT
TRBD2,TRBV7-2,few,TRBJ2-2,CASSLTRLAGDTGELFF,TGTGCCAGCAGCTTAACTCGACTAGCGGGGGACACCGGGGAGCTGTTTTTT
.,TRBV20-1,.,TRBJ1-3,CSARDLSSSGNTIYF,TGCAGTGCTAGAGATCTTTCCAGCTCTGGAAACACCATATATTTT
TRBD2,TRBV15,few,TRBJ2-1,CATSQQRLAGGRDEQFF,TGTGCCACCAGCCAACAGCGACTAGCGGGGGGGCGGGATGAGCAGTTCTTC
TRBD1,TRBV5-1,many,TRBJ1-2,CASSLFQGAGYGYTF,TGCGCCAGCAGCTTGTTTCAGGGGGCCGGGTATGGCTACACCTTC
.,TRBV12-3/TRBV12-4,.,TRBJ1-6,CAINTRGRGSPYNSPLHF,TGTGCCATCAACACGCGTGGACGGGGAAGCCCCTATAATTCACCCCTCCACTTT
.,TRBV10-3,few,TRBJ2-1,CAISDDGGPDNEQFF,TGTGCCATCAGTGACGACGGGGGGCCGGACAATGAGCAGTTCTTC
TRBD2,TRBV20-1,.,TRBJ2-1,CSAREGSGGLNVQFF,TGCAGTGCTAGAGAGGGGAGCGGGGGCCTCAATGTGCAGTTCTTC
.,TRBV24-1,many,TRBJ2-5,CATSDRGRWETQYF,TGTGCCACCAGTGACAGGGGCCGGTGGGAGACCCAGTACTTC
.,TRBV7-9,.,TRBJ2-1,CASSLVQGGSYNEQFF,TGTGCCAGCAGCTTAGTCCAAGGGGGGTCCTACAATGAGCAGTTCTTC
.,TRBV5-1,few,TRBJ2-5,CASSLEGRGQETQYF,TGCGCCAGCAGCTTGGAGGGCAGGGGCCAAGAGACCCAGTACTTC
.,TRBV20-1,once,TRBJ2-7,CSAREAGATNEQYF,TGCAGTGCTAGAGAGGCGGGGGCTACCAATGAGCAGTACTTC